This entry lists 18 T cell receptor beta chains sequenced from one sample in a study of OX40 agonist ivuxolimab in advanced cancers. Data came from immunoSEQ multiplex PCR; TCRdb stores just in-frame clones and leaves some out. This sample has about 80,000 clones, with 65% to 90% found just once. Sequencing used CD4+ or CD8+ T cells sorted from blood, obtained in a trial of the OX40 agonist ivuxolimab. The receptors stem from an adult with an advanced solid tumor such as melanoma, head and neck, liver or kidney cancer.

V gene TRBV6-5 combines with J gene TRBJ2-3; D uncertain. CDR1 MNHEY and CDR2 SVGAGI come from the germline V gene. CDR3 length: 13 amino acids. Deletions cut 7 bases from V and 5 bases from J, with 13 bases between. The CDR3 sequence: CASTQLSRDTQYF. The CDR3 coding sequence is TGTGCCAGCACCCAGCTCTCCCGAGATACGCAGTATTTT.

This chain joins TRBV7-2 and TRBJ1-1, with 10 bases fitting TRBD1. Trimming cost V 1 base and J 2 bases; bases outside gene matches: 7. CDR3 length: 17 amino acids. Germline CDR1 SGHTA, CDR2 FQGNSA. The CDR3: CASSLGGTGARNTEAFF. Written as DNA, the CDR3 is TGTGCCAGCAGCTTAGGTGGGACAGGGGCCCGAAACACTGAAGCTTTCTTT.

For this clone: In the same sample, other DNA sequences code for this CDR3. This chain links TRBV15 with TRBJ2-5; TRBD1 matches 7 bases. V lost 0 bases to trimming and J lost 2 bases; unmatched junction nucleotides: 0. The V gene's germline CDR1 is LNHNV and CDR2 YYDKDF (reference sequence). CDR3 size: 14 residues. CDR3 in amino acids: CATSRDRGQETQYF. The CDR3 DNA reads as TGTGCCACCAGCAGAGACAGGGGGCAAGAGACCCAGTACTTC.

J is TRBJ2-2 and V is TRBV7-2; D unclear. With 5 bases removed from V and 0 bases from J, the gap between germline ends came to 10 bases. Germline V gene data show CDR1 as SGHTA and CDR2 as FQGNSA. There are 15 residues in the CDR3. The CDR3 loop is CASSPRRTNTGELFF. The CDR3 nucleotides are TGTGCCAGCAGCCCAAGACGGACGAACACCGGGGAGCTGTTTTTT.

The gene calls are TRBV11-2 and TRBJ2-5; D tentatively reads TRBD1 or TRBD2 (6 bases each). Germline lookup yields CDR1 SGHAT and CDR2 FQNNGV. The CDR3 is made up of 13 amino acids. V lost 2 bases and J lost 6, with 10 bases in between. This CDR3 is CASSLRGRQTQYF. In DNA form, the CDR3 reads TGTGCCAGCAGCTTAAGGGGGAGGCAGACCCAGTACTTC.

The CDR3 bases are TGTGCCAGCAGCTTAGACCCAGGGCGAATTAATGAGCAGTTCTTC. Amino acids: CASSLDPGRINEQFF. The chain recombines TRBV7-3 with TRBJ2-1; weak D call: TRBD1 (5 bases). CDR1 is SGHTA, CDR2 FQGTGA, per germline. The CDR3 totals 15 residues. V was cut by 2 bases and J by 7 bases, with 15 bases left in between.

J is TRBJ1-1 and V is TRBV4-1; D remains unclear. This CDR3 has 14 amino acids. Per the germline V gene, CDR1 is MGHRA and CDR2 is YSYEKL. With 4 bases removed from V and 5 bases from J, the gap between germline ends came to 14 bases. The CDR3 sequence is CASSPEAGITEAFF. CDR3 nucleotide sequence: TGCGCCAGCAGCCCCGAGGCTGGGATTACTGAAGCTTTCTTT.

This chain uses TRBV6-4 with TRBJ1-3; D ambiguous. The CDR3 is made up of 14 amino acids. Per the germline V gene, CDR1 is MRHNA and CDR2 is SNTAGT. Trimming cost V 2 bases and J 2 bases, with 7 bases left between them. The CDR3 sequence: CASSDIKTGNTIYF. In DNA, the CDR3 is TGTGCCAGCAGTGACATTAAAACTGGAAACACCATATATTTT.

The gene calls are TRBV7-3 and TRBJ1-5; D is undetermined. CDR1 SGHTA and CDR2 FQGTGA come from the germline V gene. V was trimmed by 5 bases and J by 3 bases, leaving 8 bases between them. The CDR3 is made up of 13 amino acids. CDR3 amino acids: CASSPWINQPQHF. CDR3 nucleotide sequence: TGTGCCAGCAGCCCTTGGATCAATCAGCCCCAGCATTTT.

The V gene is TRBV9, the J gene TRBJ2-3, with D tentatively TRBD1 or TRBD2 (7 bases each). Germline V gene data show CDR1 as SGDLS and CDR2 as YYNGEE. V lost 2 bases, J lost 5 bases, and 18 bases lay in between. The CDR3 has 16 residues. The CDR3 loop reads CASSVTLTGEGDTQYF. For the CDR3, the DNA is TGTGCCAGCAGCGTGACCCTTACAGGGGAGGGAGATACGCAGTATTTT.

The chain recombines TRBV5-5 with TRBJ1-3; D remains ambiguous. Germline V gene sequence: CDR1 SGHKS, CDR2 YYEKEE (reference sequence). Trimming removed 0 bases at V and 2 bases at J, with 6 bases between. The CDR3 contains 14 residues. The CDR3 here is CASSLAQAGNTIYF. The DNA of the CDR3 is TGTGCCAGCAGCTTGGCCCAGGCTGGAAACACCATATATTTT.

The chain uses TRBV6-6 and TRBJ1-1, with 7 bases that match TRBD1. The CDR3 contains 12 residues. J gave up 11 bases and V 4 bases, and 7 bases lay outside the gene matches. The germline CDR1 and CDR2 sequences are MNHNY and SVGAGI (reference sequence). CDR3 loop: CASSSADRRAFF. CDR3 bases: TGTGCCAGCAGTTCCGCGGACAGGAGGGCTTTCTTT.

V is TRBV29-1 and J is TRBJ2-5; the match to TRBD2 covers 8 bases. V lost 8 bases and J lost 4; bases outside the gene matches: 9. Germline lookup yields CDR1 SQVTM and CDR2 ANQGSEA. This CDR3 has 13 amino acids. DNA for the CDR3: TGCAGCTCACGGGGACTAGGAGGAGAGACCCAGTACTTC. This translates into CSSRGLGGETQYF.

This chain connects TRBV9 to TRBJ2-1; TRBD2 is a possible D gene (5 bases). Germline-derived CDR1 and CDR2 are SGDLS and YYNGEE. V lost 4 bases and J lost 5, with 22 bases in between. This CDR3 is built from 17 residues. The CDR3 nucleotides read TGTGCCAGCAGCTTAGGTGGTGACTATGCTATTAACAATGAGCAGTTCTTC. Translating gives CASSLGGDYAINNEQFF.

The V gene is TRBV6-1, the J gene TRBJ2-1, with 12 nucleotides matching TRBD2. After removal of 1 base from V and 4 bases from J, the junction contained 5 bases not matched to a gene. The germline CDR1 and CDR2 sequences are MNHNS and SASEGT. The CDR3 covers 17 residues. The CDR3 bases are TGTGCCAGCAGTGAAGTTGTTCTAGCGGGGGGGTACAATGAGCAGTTCTTC. It is translated as CASSEVVLAGGYNEQFF.

The J gene is TRBJ2-5, the V gene TRBV30; maybe TRBD2 (6 bases). This CDR3 has 12 amino acids. The germline V and J ends were trimmed by 5 bases and 4 bases, with 11 bases remaining between them. Germline CDR1 and CDR2: GTSNPN and SVGIG (reference sequence). CDR3 loop: CAWGASVETQYF. The CDR3 nucleotides read TGTGCCTGGGGGGCTAGCGTAGAGACCCAGTACTTC.

The CDR3 DNA reads TGCGCCAGCAGCCACCTGACAGGGCAGGGCACTGAAGCTTTCTTT. Translating gives CASSHLTGQGTEAFF. This chain connects TRBV4-1 to TRBJ1-1; 7 bases line up with TRBD1. CDR3 length: 15 amino acids. The junction had 8 bases not matched to a gene; V was cut back by 3 bases and J by 4 bases. Germline values: CDR1 MGHRA, CDR2 YSYEKL.

The J gene is TRBJ2-5, the V gene TRBV11-2; D gene ambiguous. V was pared by 3 bases and J by 4 bases, with 21 bases between. Germline assignment: CDR1 SGHAT and CDR2 FQNNGV. The CDR3 runs 17 residues. CDR3 amino acids: CASSFLGIGITGETQYF. Here the CDR3 DNA reads TGTGCCAGCAGCTTCCTTGGGATAGGGATCACGGGAGAGACCCAGTACTTC.